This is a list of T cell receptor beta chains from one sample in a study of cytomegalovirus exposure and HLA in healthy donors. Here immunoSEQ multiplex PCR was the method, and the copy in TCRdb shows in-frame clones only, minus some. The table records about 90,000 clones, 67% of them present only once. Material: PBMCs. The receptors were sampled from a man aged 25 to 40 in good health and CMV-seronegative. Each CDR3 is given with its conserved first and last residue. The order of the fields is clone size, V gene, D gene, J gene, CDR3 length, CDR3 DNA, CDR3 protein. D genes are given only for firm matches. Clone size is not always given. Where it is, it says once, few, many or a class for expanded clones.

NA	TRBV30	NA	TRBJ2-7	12	TGTGCCTGGACAGGCAGGCCCCCCGAGCAGTACTTC	CAWTGRPPEQYF
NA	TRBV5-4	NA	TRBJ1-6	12	TGTGCCAGCAGCTTTGGAGTAACACCCCTCCACTTT	CASSFGVTPLHF
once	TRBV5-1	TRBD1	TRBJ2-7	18	TGCGCCAGCAGTGATGCCCGGTGGACAGGGGCTGGCTCCTACGAGCAGTACTTC	CASSDARWTGAGSYEQYF
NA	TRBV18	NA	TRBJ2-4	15	TGTGCCAGCTCACCATCGGGGGGCCAACCAAACATTCAGTACTTC	CASSPSGGQPNIQYF
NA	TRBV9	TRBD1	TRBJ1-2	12	TGTGCCAGCAGCGGAGACAGGGCTGGCTACACCTTC	CASSGDRAGYTF
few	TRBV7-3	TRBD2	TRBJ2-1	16	TGTGCCAGCAGCTTAACGGTGCGGGAGAATTACAATGAGCAGTTCTTC	CASSLTVRENYNEQFF
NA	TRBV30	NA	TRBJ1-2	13	TGTGCCTGGAGTGTAACCCCACTTCATGGCTACACCTTC	CAWSVTPLHGYTF
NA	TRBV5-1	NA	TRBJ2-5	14	TGCGCCAGCAGCTTCGGCGGGGGCGAAGAGACCCAGTACTTC	CASSFGGGEETQYF
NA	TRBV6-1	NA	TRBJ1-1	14	TGTGCCAGCAGGGGCGGGGCAGTGAACACTGAAGCTTTCTTT	CASRGGAVNTEAFF
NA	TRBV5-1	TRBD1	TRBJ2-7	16	TGCGCCAGCAGCAGGGACAGGGCCGCCTTGGGGTACGAGCAGTACTTC	CASSRDRAALGYEQYF
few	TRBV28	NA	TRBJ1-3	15	TGTGCCAGCAGGGAATCTCAGGGGACTGGAAACACCATATATTTT	CASRESQGTGNTIYF
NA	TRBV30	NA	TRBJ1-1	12	TGTGCCTGGAGGGGGCGGAACACTGAAGCTTTCTTT	CAWRGRNTEAFF
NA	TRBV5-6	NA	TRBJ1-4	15	TGTGCCAGCAGCTGGGGCGGAGGGCTCAATGAAAAACTGTTTTTT	CASSWGGGLNEKLFF
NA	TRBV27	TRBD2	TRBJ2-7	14	TGTGCCAGCAGTTTTAGTAGCGGGAGTTACGAGCAGTACTTC	CASSFSSGSYEQYF
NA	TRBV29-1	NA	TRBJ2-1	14	TGCAGCGTTGTTCGACAGGATGCTTCGGTTGAGCAGTTCTTC	CSVVRQDASVEQFF
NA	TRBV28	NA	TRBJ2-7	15	TGTGCCAGCACCACCCCTGGGGACATAGCCTACGAGCAGTACTTC	CASTTPGDIAYEQYF
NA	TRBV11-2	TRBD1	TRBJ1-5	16	TGTGCCAGCAGCTCAAATATGGGACAGCGGAGCCAGCCCCAGCATTTT	CASSSNMGQRSQPQHF